This TCR beta chain was retrieved from a study of neurological immune-mediated disorders. Study-level results: None of the CDR3 amino acid sequences in expanded clones turned up in more than one subject, which points to private repertoires in all groups.

Germline V lookup: CDR1 SGHRS, CDR2 YFSETQ. This CDR3 comprises 13 residues. V gave up 2 bases and J gave up 9 bases, with 12 bases separating them. The table lists this clonotype with many counts. As yet, its antigen is unknown. For the unsorted libraries, 2 million PBMCs stored at -80 C served as input. 5'RACE employing 10-nucleotide random UMIs yielded the cDNA. TCRdb redid the calling of the 5' RACE reads with MiXCR, one entry per CDR3 protein. The repertoire has about 62,000 distinct CDR3 sequences, 3% to 4% of them found once; the top ten carry less than 2.5%. The sample taken for sequencing was PBMCs. The chain joins TRBV5-1 to TRBJ2-1; D is undetermined. The receptor was derived from a woman aged 45-65 years with multiple sclerosis. Written as DNA, the CDR3 is TGCGCCAGCAGCTTCGACCGTCACGGTGAGCAGTTCTTC. Protein sequence: CASSFDRHGEQFF.